A single sample is the source of the 15 T cell receptor beta chains below, sequenced in a study of shared clonotypes between healthy human individuals. Some clones are missing from TCRdb's copy, which holds only in-frame ones; the method was immunoSEQ multiplex PCR. The sample lists 450,000 to 500,000 clones, over 70% occurring once. Material: PBMCs. The origin of the receptors is a woman aged 40 to 55 in good health. Some clones in this sample may be carry-over from other donors' samples.

This clone was observed a few times. Relative to the germline gene, one junction end is altered; a read error may explain this. V is TRBV11-1 and J is TRBJ1-1; D unresolved. This CDR3 is built from 13 residues. Germline V lookup: CDR1 SGHAT, CDR2 FQDESV (reference sequence). CDR3 bases: TGTGCCAGCAGCTTAAGACGGAACTCTGAAGCTTTCTTT. It specifies CASSLRRNSEAFF.

Concerning this clone: A far larger clone is a single base away, which makes a read error likely. This is likely a read error, given that the CDR3 carries no conserved phenylalanine or tryptophan at its end. The chain carries TRBV28 and TRBJ1-5, with D unresolved. The V gene lost 6 bases and the J gene lost 0 bases, with 12 bases spanning the gap. The CDR3 has 15 amino acids. From germline, CDR1 is MDHEN and CDR2 SYDVKM. In DNA form, the CDR3 reads TGTGCCAGCAGCACTTGGGCAGATAGCAATCAGCCCCAGCATGTT. Translated: CASSTWADSNQPQHV.

This clone was counted between two and nine times. The CDR3 is CASSYSVGQPQGAFF. The CDR3 region has the DNA TGTGCCAGCAGTTACTCCGTAGGACAACCACAAGGAGCTTTCTTT. J is TRBJ1-1 and V is TRBV6-5, with D possibly matching TRBD1 (5 bases). Trimming shortened V by 0 bases and J by 10 bases, and 18 bases separated the two germline ends. This CDR3 is 15 amino acids long. Germline CDR1 reads MNHEY; CDR2 reads SVGAGI.

The V and J genes are TRBV5-6 and TRBJ2-1, with TRBD2 matching 11 bases. V was pared by 3 bases and J by 8 bases, with 7 bases of the junction left unmatched. From germline, CDR1 is SGHDT and CDR2 YYEEEE. The CDR3 runs 15 residues. The CDR3 DNA sequence: TGTGCCAGCAGCTACATAGCGGGAGGGTTCGATGAGCAGTTCTTC. Its protein is CASSYIAGGFDEQFF.

The V gene is TRBV18, the J gene TRBJ1-5; no clear D. Germline lookup yields CDR1 KGHSH and CDR2 LQKENI. The V end lost 6 bases, the J end lost 3 bases, and 12 bases lay between the germline ends. The CDR3 extends over 14 amino acids. The CDR3 protein is CASSGRMDNQPQHF. The CDR3 DNA sequence: TGTGCCAGCTCTGGACGGATGGACAATCAGCCCCAGCATTTT.

As for this clone: This likely traces to a read error, being one base from a far larger clone. At the DNA level, this CDR3 is encoded by other sequences in the same sample as well. V is TRBV27 and J is TRBJ1-2; the D gene is possibly TRBD1 (5 bases). This CDR3 contains 14 residues. The V gene's germline CDR1 is MNHEY and CDR2 SMNVEV (reference sequence). DNA for the CDR3: TGTGCCAGCAGTTGGGGGGTAGGCCGGTATGGCTACACCTTT. Translated: CASSWGVGRYGYTF.

The chain couples TRBV25-1 to TRBJ2-7; the D gene is possibly TRBD1 (6 bases). This CDR3 comprises 13 residues. Trimming removed 4 bases at V and 4 bases at J, with 11 bases between. Germline V gene lookup returns CDR1 MGHDK and CDR2 SYGVNS. The CDR3 loop is CASSAQGLYEQYF. CDR3 nucleotide sequence: TGTGCCAGCAGTGCACAGGGCCTTTACGAGCAGTACTTC.

The chain is built from TRBV18 and TRBJ2-7; 7 positions agree with TRBD2. CDR1 is KGHSH and CDR2 is LQKENI in the germline V gene. CDR3 size: 18 residues. The trim removed 3 bases at V and 5 bases at J, leaving 19 bases unmatched. CDR3 protein: CASSPPLANPWQIDEQYF. The DNA of the CDR3 is TGTGCCAGCTCACCTCCACTAGCGAACCCCTGGCAAATCGACGAGCAGTACTTC. Together with reference TRBV18 and TRBJ2-7, the CDR3 gives the full variable domain: NAGVMQNPRHLVRRRGQEARLRCSPMKGHSHVYWYRQLPEEGLKFMVYLQKENIIDESGMPKERFSAEFPKEGPSILRIQQVVRGDSAAYFCASSPPLANPWQIDEQYFGPGTRLTVT.

CDR3 bases: TGTGCCAGCAGTTACTCGTTAGGTCAAGGTGAGCAGTTCTTC. Translation gives CASSYSLGQGEQFF. The chain uses TRBV6-5 and TRBJ2-1; D call uncertain. The germline gives CDR1 MNHEY, CDR2 SVGAGI. The CDR3 length is 14 residues. Trimming pared 0 bases from V and 9 bases from J, leaving 12 bases between.

A note on this clone: This could be a read error, since a much larger clone is one nucleotide away. Other DNA sequences in the sample encode the same CDR3. The genes are TRBV15 and TRBJ2-4; no clear D gene. Germline CDR1 is LNHNV and CDR2 is YYDKDF (reference sequence). The CDR3 covers 22 residues. The V end lost 1 base, the J end lost 0 bases, and 28 bases lay between the germline ends. The CDR3 protein is CATSRALPIVIDRSVAKNIQYF. The CDR3 nucleotides read TGTGCCACCAGCAGAGCACTTCCGATTGTTATCGACCGGAGTGTAGCCAAAAACATTCAGTACTTC.

Comment on this clone: A far bigger clonotype differs at one base, so this is likely a read error. The CDR3 carries no conserved terminal phenylalanine or tryptophan, so it likely arises from a read error. The chain couples TRBV9 to TRBJ2-7; 9 bases match TRBD1. The germline V gene encodes CDR1 SGDLS and CDR2 YYNGEE. Losses at the gene ends were 3 bases for V and 6 bases for J; bases not matched to a gene: 10. The CDR3 covers 15 residues. The CDR3 region has the DNA TGTGCCAGCAGCGCCTCGACAGGGGGTATTGGCGAGCAGTACTCC. Its translation is CASSASTGGIGEQYS.

This rearrangement joins TRBV5-1 to TRBJ2-7; 8 bases match TRBD1. V shed 0 bases, J shed 3 bases, and the junction held 11 bases outside the gene matches. Germline V gene lookup returns CDR1 SGHRS and CDR2 YFSETQ. CDR3 length: 17 residues. CDR3 loop: CASSLAPGQEINYEQYF. The CDR3 DNA follows: TGCGCCAGCAGCTTGGCCCCGGGACAGGAGATCAACTACGAGCAGTACTTC.

A word on this clone: A far more abundant clone sits one base away, making this likely a read error. The CDR3 nucleotides are TGTGCCAGCAGTTGGTACAGGGGCTACGAGCAGTACTTC. It is translated as CASSWYRGYEQYF. The chain couples TRBV6-1 to TRBJ2-7; 7 nucleotides match TRBD1. V shed 5 bases, J shed 3 bases, and the junction held 4 bases outside the gene matches. Germline values: CDR1 MNHNS, CDR2 SASEGT. The length of the CDR3 is 13 residues.

A note on this clone: A much larger clone differs by one base, so this may be a read error. Other nucleotide sequences in the sample specify the same CDR3. The rearrangement uses TRBV7-3 and TRBJ2-1; the match to TRBD2 covers 7 bases. In germline, CDR1 is SGHTA, CDR2 FQGTGA. After removal of 1 base from V and 5 bases from J, the junction contained 8 bases not matched to a gene. The CDR3 covers 16 residues. This CDR3 reads CASSLMLAETDNEQFF. CDR3 DNA: TGTGCCAGCAGCTTAATGCTAGCGGAGACTGACAATGAGCAGTTCTTC.

This clone was seen a handful of times. Other DNA sequences in this sample translate to the same CDR3. The rearrangement uses TRBV9 and TRBJ2-5, with unresolved D. The germline CDR1 and CDR2 sequences are SGDLS and YYNGEE. The CDR3 totals 14 residues. V lost 0 bases and J lost 2, with 8 bases in between. The CDR3 DNA reads TGTGCCAGCAGCGTAGCCGGCAGTCAAGAGACCCAGTACTTC. This gives the protein CASSVAGSQETQYF.